The rows below give T cell receptor beta chains drawn from one sample of a study of beta chain features in type 1 diabetes. Profiled with immunoSEQ multiplex PCR; TCRdb holds only in-frame clones, not every one. This table has more than 100,000 clones, roughly 10% appearing once. The sequencing input was central memory CD4+ T cells from blood. These TCRs come from a man aged 25 to 40 with type 1 diabetes. Each CDR3 is given without its conserved first and last residue. The order of the fields is CDR3 protein, J gene, CDR3 length, V gene.

ASSLGASSYNEQF TRBJ2-1 13 TRBV7-6
ASSLAVGNTEAF TRBJ1-1 12 TRBV5-1
ASTGQGIADTQY TRBJ2-3 12 TRBV19
ASSLFGGGTGNTIY TRBJ1-3 14 TRBV28
ASSVESGYGYT TRBJ1-2 11 TRBV9
ASRPQAGELF TRBJ2-2 10 TRBV28
ASSSAGGDYEQY TRBJ2-7 12 TRBV5-6
ASRGQGDTEAF TRBJ1-1 11 TRBV2
ASSLTSGATDTQY TRBJ2-3 13 TRBV5-1
ASSPRRETQY TRBJ2-5 10 TRBV7-8
ASSLSGAGGPQF TRBJ2-1 12 TRBV5-5
ASSYSLDRGFWEQY TRBJ2-7 14 TRBV6-5
ASSLVFGQGVTGELF TRBJ2-2 15 TRBV7-9
ASSLEGRGETQY TRBJ2-5 12 TRBV5-1
ASSLEGSRPTDTQY TRBJ2-3 14 TRBV4-3
ASSRQGNTEAF TRBJ1-1 11 TRBV27
ASSLGLAGASQETQY TRBJ2-5 15 TRBV5-1
ASSPIHRGNTEAF TRBJ1-1 13 TRBV4-2
ASRLTGNTEAF TRBJ1-1 11 TRBV6-6
ASSPRDSSTGELF TRBJ2-2 13 TRBV18
ASSLSSGEDTQY TRBJ2-3 12 TRBV5-1
ASSRTGGNQAF TRBJ1-1 11 TRBV11-2
ASSLGQGAYEQY TRBJ2-7 12 TRBV7-2
ASSQGGGEKLF TRBJ1-4 11 TRBV7-9